This is a list of T cell receptor beta chains from one sample in a study of immune characterization of retroperitoneal liposarcoma. MiXCR, run by TCRdb on the PCR reads, gives a single entry per CDR3 protein. This sample has about 4,100 distinct CDR3 sequences, with approximately 30% found just once. Sequences were obtained from blood. The receptors stem from a female donor with retroperitoneal liposarcoma. Both conserved end residues are part of each CDR3. The D gene is left open where the match is weak. The listing skips clone size in some rows; elsewhere it reads once, few, many or a size class.

TRBJ2-2 | large | TRBV6-1 | NA | CASRTGETGELFF | TGTGCCAGCAGGACAGGCGAGACCGGGGAGCTGTTTTTT
TRBJ2-1 | NA | TRBV11-3 | TRBD2 | CASSPRGGEQFF | TGTGCCAGCAGCCCCCGGGGGGGTGAGCAGTTCTTC
TRBJ2-3 | once | TRBV6-2/TRBV6-3 | NA | CASSYLEDTQYF | TGTGCCAGCAGTTACTTGGAGGATACGCAGTATTTT
TRBJ2-1 | NA | TRBV11-3 | NA | CASSLATSLDNEQFF | TGTGCCAGCAGCTTAGCAACTAGCCTGGACAATGAGCAGTTCTTC
TRBJ2-1 | few | TRBV4-1 | TRBD2 | CASSQTTGLAGNEQFF | TGCGCCAGCAGCCAAACGACGGGACTAGCGGGAAATGAGCAGTTCTTC
TRBJ2-1 | NA | TRBV7-6 | TRBD2 | CASSFSGGANEQFF | TGTGCCAGCAGCTTTAGCGGGGGGGCAAATGAGCAGTTCTTC
TRBJ1-1 | few | TRBV27 | NA | CASSTSGKTEAFF | TGTGCCAGCAGTACTTCAGGGAAGACTGAAGCTTTCTTT
TRBJ2-3 | NA | TRBV11-3 | NA | CASSATADTQYF | TGTGCCAGCAGCGCCACGGCAGATACGCAGTATTTT
TRBJ1-2 | NA | TRBV19 | TRBD1 | CASSTGQANYGYTF | TGTGCCAGTAGTACCGGACAGGCTAACTATGGCTACACCTTC
TRBJ1-1 | NA | TRBV6-1 | NA | CASSERAGYSVTEAFF | TGTGCCAGCAGTGAACGGGCGGGTTATTCGGTCACTGAAGCTTTCTTT
TRBJ2-5 | few | TRBV6-1 | NA | CASRRAGVETQYF | TGTGCCAGCAGAAGAGCAGGGGTCGAGACCCAGTACTTC
TRBJ2-2 | medium-sized | TRBV11-3 | NA | CASSYDLNTGELFF | TGTGCCAGCAGCTACGACTTGAACACCGGGGAGCTGTTTTTT
TRBJ2-1 | NA | TRBV6-6 | TRBD1 | CASSPQGTGSYNEQFF | TGTGCCAGCAGCCCCCAAGGGACAGGGAGTTACAATGAGCAGTTCTTC
TRBJ2-3 | few | TRBV11-2 | TRBD2 | CASRPSGSTDTQYF | TGTGCCAGCAGACCTAGCGGTAGCACAGATACGCAGTATTTT
TRBJ2-7 | large | TRBV27 | NA | CASKYRGGSTGRDEQYF | TGTGCCAGCAAGTACAGGGGGGGAAGTACGGGACGGGACGAGCAGTACTTC
TRBJ2-7 | few | TRBV12-3/TRBV12-4 | NA | CASSRDIYNEQYF | TGTGCCAGCAGTCGGGACATCTACAATGAGCAGTACTTC
TRBJ2-1 | NA | TRBV4-1 | TRBD2 | CASSLRAGLGLVNEQFF | TGCGCCAGCAGCCTAAGAGCGGGACTAGGCCTGGTCAATGAGCAGTTCTTC
TRBJ2-7 | few | TRBV12-3/TRBV12-4 | NA | CASSPDSPVGVYEQYF | TGTGCCAGCAGCCCCGATTCGCCGGTCGGGGTTTACGAGCAGTACTTC
TRBJ2-5 | medium-sized | TRBV10-3 | NA | CAISGGDAFQETQYF | TGTGCCATCAGTGGGGGGGATGCTTTTCAAGAGACCCAGTACTTC
TRBJ1-1 | NA | TRBV20-1 | NA | CSARDGRMNTEAFF | TGCAGTGCTAGAGATGGCCGGATGAACACTGAAGCTTTCTTT
TRBJ2-1 | few | TRBV6-1 | NA | CASWRGRTNYEQFF | TGTGCCAGTTGGAGGGGAAGGACTAATTACGAGCAGTTCTTC
TRBJ2-3 | large | TRBV12-3/TRBV12-4 | NA | CASSFLGLTDTQYF | TGTGCCAGCAGTTTTCTAGGCCTCACAGATACGCAGTATTTT
TRBJ2-6 | NA | TRBV27 | TRBD1 | CASSSDGTGAGANVLTF | TGTGCCAGCAGTTCGGACGGGACAGGGGCCGGGGCCAACGTCCTGACTTTC
TRBJ2-4 | large | TRBV6-1 | TRBD1 | CASRRPGQEANIQYF | TGTGCCAGCAGGCGCCCGGGACAGGAAGCAAACATTCAGTACTTC
TRBJ1-6 | once | TRBV27 | NA | CASSLETAGSPLHF | TGTGCCAGCAGTTTGGAGACCGCAGGATCACCCCTCCACTTT
TRBJ1-5 | few | TRBV10-2 | NA | CASSDIYRNQPQHF | TGCGCCAGCAGTGATATCTACCGCAATCAGCCCCAGCATTTT
TRBJ2-1 | NA | TRBV27 | NA | CASSIPGRGSYNEQFF | TGTGCCAGCAGTATCCCGGGACGGGGCTCCTACAATGAGCAGTTCTTC
TRBJ2-5 | NA | TRBV6-1 | TRBD1 | CASSEAQTGGQETQYF | TGTGCCAGCAGTGAAGCCCAGACAGGGGGCCAAGAGACCCAGTACTTC
TRBJ2-5 | NA | TRBV27 | NA | CASSFSGTGTQMGQETQYF | TGTGCCAGCAGTTTTAGCGGGACAGGGACCCAAATGGGCCAAGAGACCCAGTACTTC
TRBJ1-2 | NA | TRBV6-5 | NA | CASSYSRGYGYTF | TGTGCCAGCAGTTACTCGAGAGGCTATGGCTACACCTTC
TRBJ1-1 | NA | TRBV6-1 | TRBD1 | CASTDRENTEAFF | TGTGCCAGCACGGACAGGGAGAACACTGAAGCTTTCTTT
TRBJ2-3 | NA | TRBV5-1 | TRBD2 | CASRPGGGWSDTQYF | TGCGCCAGCAGGCCCGGCGGGGGATGGTCAGATACGCAGTATTTT
TRBJ2-1 | NA | TRBV6-1 | TRBD1 | CAATRDSDFYEQFF | TGTGCCGCCACCAGGGACAGCGACTTCTACGAGCAGTTCTTC
TRBJ2-3 | medium-sized | TRBV5-4 | TRBD1 | CASSLASGGSRTDTQYF | TGTGCCAGCAGCTTGGCTTCAGGGGGCTCCCGGACAGATACGCAGTATTTT
TRBJ2-2 | NA | TRBV25-1 | TRBD2 | CASSLTAGGTGELFF | TGTGCCAGCAGCTTAACAGCGGGAGGGACCGGGGAGCTGTTTTTT
TRBJ2-5 | medium-sized | TRBV6-1 | NA | CASSEAAGNQETQYF | TGTGCCAGCAGTGAAGCGGCGGGCAACCAAGAGACCCAGTACTTC
TRBJ2-3 | NA | TRBV6-1 | TRBD1 | CASSEREGTVTDTQYF | TGTGCCAGCAGTGAAAGGGAAGGGACAGTGACAGATACACAGTATTTT
TRBJ2-2 | NA | TRBV6-6 | TRBD1 | CASRPPLGTGENTGELFF | TGTGCCAGCAGGCCACCGTTGGGGACAGGTGAAAACACCGGGGAGCTGTTTTTT
TRBJ1-1 | NA | TRBV6-1 | NA | CASRNDGQGRNTEAFF | TGTGCCAGCAGAAACGACGGGCAGGGTAGGAACACTGAAGCTTTCTTT
TRBJ1-4 | NA | TRBV28 | NA | CASSSYYPTGEGANEKLFF | TGTGCCAGCAGTTCCTATTACCCTACCGGGGAGGGAGCTAATGAAAAACTGTTTTTT
TRBJ2-7 | NA | TRBV10-3 | TRBD1 | CAISSTGDKFSYEQYF | TGTGCCATCAGCTCAACAGGGGACAAATTTTCCTACGAGCAGTACTTC
TRBJ2-7 | NA | TRBV6-5 | TRBD1 | CASSLGQGFSYEQYF | TGTGCCAGCAGCCTGGGACAGGGCTTTTCCTACGAGCAGTACTTC
TRBJ2-7 | NA | TRBV4-3 | TRBD2 | CASSLGGSYEQYF | TGCGCCAGCAGCCTGGGGGGGTCCTACGAGCAGTACTTC
TRBJ2-3 | NA | TRBV11-3 | NA | CASSQNGDTQYF | TGTGCCAGCAGCCAAAACGGGGATACGCAGTATTTT
TRBJ2-7 | NA | TRBV4-2 | NA | CASSQGRDPEVNNEQYF | TGTGCCAGCAGCCAAGGACGGGACCCCGAAGTTAACAATGAGCAGTACTTC
TRBJ2-4 | few | TRBV6-1 | TRBD2 | CASSEWTSGSGNIQYF | TGTGCCAGCAGTGAATGGACTAGCGGGAGTGGAAACATTCAGTACTTC
TRBJ1-2 | NA | TRBV6-1 | TRBD1 | CASRLTGDYGYTF | TGTGCCAGCAGATTGACAGGGGACTATGGCTACACCTTC
TRBJ1-1 | NA | TRBV6-1 | NA | CASRGTRWGSTEAFF | TGTGCCAGCAGGGGGACCCGGTGGGGGAGCACTGAAGCTTTCTTT
TRBJ1-1 | NA | TRBV6-8 | TRBD1 | CASSSGTEMNTEAFF | TGTGCCAGCAGTTCAGGGACAGAAATGAACACTGAAGCTTTCTTT
TRBJ1-2 | few | TRBV6-6 | NA | CASKAGREDGDYGYTF | TGTGCCAGCAAAGCAGGTAGGGAGGACGGAGACTATGGCTACACCTTC
TRBJ2-1 | NA | TRBV11-2 | NA | CASSPRINEQFF | TGTGCCAGCAGCCCCCGGATCAATGAGCAGTTCTTC
TRBJ2-1 | large | TRBV6-1 | NA | CASSERAPGSYNEQFF | TGTGCCAGCAGTGAAAGGGCCCCCGGCTCCTACAATGAGCAGTTCTTC
TRBJ2-1 | NA | TRBV6-2/TRBV6-3 | TRBD2 | CASNFASGRYNEQFF | TGTGCCAGCAACTTTGCTAGCGGGAGATACAATGAGCAGTTCTTC
TRBJ2-7 | few | TRBV6-1 | TRBD2 | CASSGTLGLVIEQYF | TGTGCCAGCAGTGGGACACTTGGACTAGTGATCGAGCAGTACTTC
TRBJ2-5 | NA | TRBV5-6 | TRBD2 | CASSLNSGPPGEEQYF | TGTGCCAGCAGCCTCAATAGCGGGCCGCCTGGGGAAGAGCAGTACTTC